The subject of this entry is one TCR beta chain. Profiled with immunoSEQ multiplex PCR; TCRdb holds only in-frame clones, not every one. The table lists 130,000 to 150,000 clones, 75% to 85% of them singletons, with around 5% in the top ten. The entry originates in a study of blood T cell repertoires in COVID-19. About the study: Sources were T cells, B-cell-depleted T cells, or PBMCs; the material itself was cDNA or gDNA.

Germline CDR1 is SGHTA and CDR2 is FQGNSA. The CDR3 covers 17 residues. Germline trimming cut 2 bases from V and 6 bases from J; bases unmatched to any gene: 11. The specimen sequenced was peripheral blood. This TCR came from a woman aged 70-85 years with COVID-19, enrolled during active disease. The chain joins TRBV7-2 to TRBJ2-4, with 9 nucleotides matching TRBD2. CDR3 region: CASSLRSAGGALNIQYF. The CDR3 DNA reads TGTGCCAGCAGCTTACGGTCGGCGGGGGGGGCCTTAAACATTCAGTACTTC.